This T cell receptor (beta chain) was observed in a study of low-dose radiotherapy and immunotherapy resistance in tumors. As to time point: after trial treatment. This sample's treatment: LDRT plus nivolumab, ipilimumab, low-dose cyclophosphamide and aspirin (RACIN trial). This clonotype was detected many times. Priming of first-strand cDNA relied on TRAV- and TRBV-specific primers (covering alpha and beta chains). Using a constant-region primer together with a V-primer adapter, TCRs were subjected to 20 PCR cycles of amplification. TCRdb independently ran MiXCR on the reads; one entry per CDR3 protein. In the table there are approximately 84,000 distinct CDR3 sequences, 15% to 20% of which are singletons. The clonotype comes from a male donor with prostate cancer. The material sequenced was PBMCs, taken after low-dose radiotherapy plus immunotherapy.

The CDR3 region has the DNA TGTGCCAGCAGTTACAGTCCAGCCCCCTATGGCTACACCTTC. This sequence encodes CASSYSPAPYGYTF. The chain uses TRBV6-2 or TRBV6-3 and TRBJ1-2; D unresolved. The V and J ends lost 2 bases and 4 bases respectively, with 11 bases between them. CDR3 size: 14 residues. Germline V lookup: CDR1 MNHEY, CDR2 SVGEGT.